These 9 T cell receptor beta chains were sequenced from one sample in a study of blood T cell repertoires in COVID-19. Libraries were prepared by immunoSEQ multiplex PCR; TCRdb keeps only in-frame clonotypes and omits some of them. The table lists 200,000 to 300,000 clones, over 75% of them singletons. The sequenced sample consisted of PBMCs or T cells enriched from blood (not recorded which). Receptors were obtained from a man aged 35-49 years who had recovered from COVID-19.

V gene TRBV4-2 combines with J gene TRBJ2-3, with D possibly TRBD2 on 6 matching bases. The CDR3 totals 15 residues. V dropped 1 base and J dropped 1 base, with 9 bases sitting between them. The germline gives CDR1 LGHNA, CDR2 YNFKEQ. The DNA for the CDR3 is TGTGCCAGCAGCCAAGTAGCGGACCGCACAGATACGCAGTATTTT. Its protein product is CASSQVADRTDTQYF.

This clone has a handful of counts. V gene TRBV27 combines with J gene TRBJ2-7; TRBD1 agrees at 10 bases. V shed 6 bases and J 0 bases; nucleotides not matched to a gene: 8. The germline gives CDR1 MNHEY, CDR2 SMNVEV (reference sequence). CDR3 length equals 16 residues. The CDR3 spells CASRRTGGFNSYEQYF. CDR3 in DNA: TGTGCCAGCAGAAGGACAGGGGGTTTCAACTCCTACGAGCAGTACTTC.

The V and J genes are TRBV5-4 and TRBJ2-1; 7 bases agree with TRBD2. Germline-derived CDR1 and CDR2 are SGHNT and YYREEE (reference sequence). V lost 4 bases, J lost 6 bases, and 10 bases stayed unmatched. The length of the CDR3 is 15 residues. The DNA for the CDR3 is TGTGCCAGCAGCCCTCCCCCTGGGGGGGTCAATGAGCAGTTCTTC. Encoded protein: CASSPPPGGVNEQFF.

The V call is TRBV5-6, the J call TRBJ1-1, with 7 nucleotides matching TRBD1. The CDR3 loop spans 16 amino acids. Germline assignment: CDR1 SGHDT and CDR2 YYEEEE. V was clipped by 3 bases and J by 2 bases; unmatched bases: 10. The CDR3 bases are TGTGCCAGCAGCTCCTTATGGACAGGCCCCAACACTGAAGCTTTCTTT. It specifies CASSSLWTGPNTEAFF.

The J gene is TRBJ2-3, the V gene TRBV7-9; perhaps TRBD1 as D (5 bases). Germline CDR1 is SEHNR and CDR2 is FQNEAQ (reference sequence). Deletions cut 3 bases from V and 3 bases from J, with 7 bases between. The length of the CDR3 is 13 residues. The CDR3 sequence: CASSFGATDTQYF. In DNA, the CDR3 is TGTGCCAGCAGCTTTGGGGCGACAGATACGCAGTATTTT.

The chain carries TRBV7-8 and TRBJ1-3; 7 bases fit TRBD1. This CDR3 has 17 amino acids. Trimming removed 5 bases from V and 0 bases from J; junction bases left unmatched: 10. Germline V gene sequence: CDR1 SGHVS, CDR2 FQNEAQ. As DNA, the CDR3 is TGTGCCAGCAGCGTAACCGGGACAGTAATCTCTGGAAACACCATATATTTT. This gives the protein CASSVTGTVISGNTIYF. The full variable domain, completed using reference TRBV7-8 and TRBJ1-3, is GAGVSQSPRYKVAKRGQDVALRCDPISGHVSLFWYQQALGQGPEFLTYFQNEAQLDKSGLPSDRFFAERPEGSVSTLKIQRTQQEDSAVYLCASSVTGTVISGNTIYFGEGSWLTVV.

The chain couples TRBV3-1 (or the pseudogene TRBV3-2) to TRBJ2-1; a weak D match, TRBD2 (7 bases). The ends were cut back, 5 bases at V and 7 bases at J, with 18 bases in the middle. Per germline, CDR1 LGHDT and CDR2 YNNKEL (reference sequence). The CDR3 sequence is 15 residues long. The CDR3 DNA reads as TGTGCCAGCAGCTATACGGCGGGGGCTTGGAATGAGCAGTTCTTC. Protein sequence: CASSYTAGAWNEQFF.

There are a few counts of this clone. The rearrangement links TRBV19 to TRBJ1-2; D possibly corresponds to TRBD1 (5 bases). This CDR3 spans 12 amino acids. Germline assignment: CDR1 LNHDA and CDR2 SQIVND (reference sequence). V was clipped by 6 bases and J by 7 bases, with 12 bases between them. The chain's CDR3 is CASSNRLVGYTF. In nucleotides, the CDR3 is TGTGCCAGTAGCAACAGGTTGGTTGGCTACACCTTC.

This clone has just one count. The V and J genes are TRBV4-3 and TRBJ1-1; D not resolved. Deletions cut 0 bases from V and 7 bases from J, with 12 bases between. Germline V gene sequence: CDR1 LGHNA, CDR2 YSLEER. The CDR3 contains 14 residues. CDR3 in DNA: TGCGCCAGCAGCCAAGAGGCCACCTCTTTTGAAGCTTTCTTT. Translating gives CASSQEATSFEAFF.